A selection of T cell receptor beta chains follows, all from one sample in a study of T cells after yellow fever vaccination. TCRdb reprocessed the 5' RACE reads with MiXCR, giving one entry per CDR3 protein. The sample yields 100,000 to 150,000 distinct CDR3 sequences, over 12% seen once. Sequencing was performed on CD8+ T cells sorted from PBMCs, taken 5 days after the yellow fever booster vaccination. The receptors derive from a man younger than 35 who received the YFV17D yellow fever vaccine. The CDR3 runs from the conserved cysteine through the conserved F or W. A D gene is named only where the DNA matches it firmly. Size tells how often a clone was seen (once, few, many) or the class of an expanded clone, and some rows leave it out.

d_call j_call clone_size v_call cdr3_aa cdr3_nt
TRBD2 TRBJ2-5 . TRBV6-6 CASIGLGETQYF TGTGCCAGCATTGGACTAGGAGAGACCCAGTACTTC
TRBD2 TRBJ2-2 few TRBV7-3 CASSRAGINTGELFF TGTGCCAGCAGCCGAGCGGGGATCAACACCGGGGAGCTGTTTTTT
. TRBJ2-7 . TRBV4-1 CASSHGVDVYEQYF TGCGCCAGCAGCCACGGGGTCGACGTCTACGAGCAGTACTTC
. TRBJ2-2 . TRBV7-6 CASSFRHTTGELFF TGTGCCAGCAGCTTTCGACACACCACCGGGGAGCTGTTTTTT
TRBD1 TRBJ1-4 . TRBV9 CASSVDRGEKLFF TGTGCCAGCAGCGTGGACAGGGGGGAAAAACTGTTTTTT
. TRBJ2-1 . TRBV6-1 CASSTRPADEQFF TGTGCCAGCAGTACTAGACCCGCCGATGAGCAGTTCTTC
TRBD2 TRBJ2-1 few TRBV7-2 CASSPPGLAGGNEQFF TGTGCCAGCAGCCCCCCCGGACTAGCGGGGGGGAATGAGCAGTTCTTC
. TRBJ2-3 few TRBV20-1 CSARADYSFADTQYF TGCAGTGCTAGGGCGGACTATAGTTTTGCAGATACGCAGTATTTT
TRBD2 TRBJ2-3 many TRBV20-1 CSASSSGGAGVDTQYF TGCAGTGCATCCTCCTCCGGGGGGGCCGGGGTAGATACGCAGTATTTT
. TRBJ2-1 . TRBV6-5 CASSYSNWFEQFF TGTGCCAGCAGTTACTCGAACTGGTTTGAGCAGTTCTTC
. TRBJ2-3 few TRBV15 CATSREGNTDTQYF TGTGCCACCAGCAGAGAAGGTAACACAGATACGCAGTATTTT
. TRBJ2-1 few TRBV6-2/TRBV6-3 CASTTRLTMSSYNEQFF TGTGCCAGCACAACCCGACTCACCATGAGCTCCTACAATGAGCAGTTCTTC
. TRBJ2-7 . TRBV4-3 CASSQDRGGGEQYF TGCGCCAGCAGCCAAGATCGAGGGGGAGGCGAGCAGTACTTC
TRBD2 TRBJ2-7 many TRBV27 CASSFSAGAYEQYF TGTGCCAGCAGTTTTTCGGCGGGAGCCTACGAGCAGTACTTC